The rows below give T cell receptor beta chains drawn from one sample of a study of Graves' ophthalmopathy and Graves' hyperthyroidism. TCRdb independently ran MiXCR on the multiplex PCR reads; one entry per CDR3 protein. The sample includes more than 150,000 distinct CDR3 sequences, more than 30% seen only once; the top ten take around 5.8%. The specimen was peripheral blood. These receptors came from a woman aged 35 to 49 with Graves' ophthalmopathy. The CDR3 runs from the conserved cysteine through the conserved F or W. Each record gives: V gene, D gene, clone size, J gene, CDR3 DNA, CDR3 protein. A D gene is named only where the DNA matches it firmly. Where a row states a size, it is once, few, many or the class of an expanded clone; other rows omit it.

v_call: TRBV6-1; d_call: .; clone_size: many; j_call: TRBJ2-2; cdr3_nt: TGTGCCAGCAGCACCTACACCACCGGGGAGCTGTTTTTT; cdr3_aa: CASSTYTTGELFF
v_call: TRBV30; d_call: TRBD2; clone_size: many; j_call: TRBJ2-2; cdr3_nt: TGTGCCTGGAGTGTTCTCCTGACTAGCGTGAACACCGGGGAGCTGTTTTTT; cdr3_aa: CAWSVLLTSVNTGELFF
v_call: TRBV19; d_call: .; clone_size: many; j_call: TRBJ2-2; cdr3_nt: TGTGCCAGTAGTATAGCCGGTTGGAACACCGGGGAGCTGTTTTTT; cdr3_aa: CASSIAGWNTGELFF
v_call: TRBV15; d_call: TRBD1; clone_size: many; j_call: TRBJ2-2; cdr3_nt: TGTGCCACCAGGGAGACAGGGCTATTCACCGGGGAGCTGTTTTTT; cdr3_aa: CATRETGLFTGELFF
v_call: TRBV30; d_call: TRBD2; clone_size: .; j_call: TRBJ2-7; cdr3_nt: TGTGCCTGGGCGGGAGAGCACGAGCAGTACTTC; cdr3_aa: CAWAGEHEQYF
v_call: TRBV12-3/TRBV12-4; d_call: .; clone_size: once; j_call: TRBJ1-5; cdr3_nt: TGTGCCAGCAGTTTACGGGGGCTCTGGGTAGTGGGATATAGCAATCAGCCCCAGCATTTT; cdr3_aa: CASSLRGLWVVGYSNQPQHF
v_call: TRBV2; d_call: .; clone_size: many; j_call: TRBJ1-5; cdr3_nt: TGTGCCAGCAGTGAAGCGCAGCGGGGCACTCAGCCCCAGCATTTT; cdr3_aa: CASSEAQRGTQPQHF
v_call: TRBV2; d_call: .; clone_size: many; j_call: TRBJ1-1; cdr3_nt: TGTGCCAGCAGTGTATGGTTCGGTGAAGCTTTCTTT; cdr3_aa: CASSVWFGEAFF
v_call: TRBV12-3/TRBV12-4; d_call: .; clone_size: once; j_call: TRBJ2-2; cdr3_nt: TGTGCCAGCAGTCAAGTAGGGGGGACCGGGGAGCTGTTTTTT; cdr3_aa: CASSQVGGTGELFF
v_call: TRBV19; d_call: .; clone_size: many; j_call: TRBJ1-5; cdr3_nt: TGTGCCAGTAGTGAGTCAGGCGGCAATCAGCCCCAGCATTTT; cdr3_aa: CASSESGGNQPQHF
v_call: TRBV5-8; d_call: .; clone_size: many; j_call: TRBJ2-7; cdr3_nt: TGTGCCAGCAGCTTGGGTTCGGGGAGGTACGAGCAGTACTTC; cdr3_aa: CASSLGSGRYEQYF
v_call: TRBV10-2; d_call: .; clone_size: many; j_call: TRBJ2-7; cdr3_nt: TGCGCCAGCAGTGAGGTGAGGAACGAGCAGTACTTC; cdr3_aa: CASSEVRNEQYF
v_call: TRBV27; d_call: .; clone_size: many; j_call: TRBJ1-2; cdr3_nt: TGTGCCAGCAGTTTAAACTGGTCGGGGGGCTACACCTTC; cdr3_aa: CASSLNWSGGYTF
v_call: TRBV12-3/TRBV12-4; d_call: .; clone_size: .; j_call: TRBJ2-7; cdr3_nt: TGTGCCAGCAGTTACGACGGGGAACGGTACTTC; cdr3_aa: CASSYDGERYF
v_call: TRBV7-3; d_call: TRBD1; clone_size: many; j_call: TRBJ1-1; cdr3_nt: TGTGCCAGCAGCTCTGACAGGGAGGAGGACACTGAAGCTTTCTTT; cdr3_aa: CASSSDREEDTEAFF
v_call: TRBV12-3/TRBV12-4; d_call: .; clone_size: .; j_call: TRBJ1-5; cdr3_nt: TGTGCCAGCAGTTTGGGTCTGTCAGCTAATCAGCCCCAGCATTTT; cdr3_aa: CASSLGLSANQPQHF
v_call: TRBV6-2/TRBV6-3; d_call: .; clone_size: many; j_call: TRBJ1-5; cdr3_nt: TGTGCCAGCAGTTACTCTGAGTTGGCTCAGCCCCAGCATTTT; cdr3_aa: CASSYSELAQPQHF
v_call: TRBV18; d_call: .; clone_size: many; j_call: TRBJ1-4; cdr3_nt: TGTGCCAGCTCATCGATGCAGACTAATGAAAAACTGTTTTTT; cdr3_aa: CASSSMQTNEKLFF
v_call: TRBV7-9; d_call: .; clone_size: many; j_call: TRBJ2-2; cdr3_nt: TGTGCCAGCAGCACCAAGACTGGGGAAAACACCGGGGAGCTGTTTTTT; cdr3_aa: CASSTKTGENTGELFF
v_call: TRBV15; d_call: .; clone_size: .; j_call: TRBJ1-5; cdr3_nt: TGTGCCACCAGCAGAGATCTTTTTGGTCAGCCCCAGCATTTT; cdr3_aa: CATSRDLFGQPQHF
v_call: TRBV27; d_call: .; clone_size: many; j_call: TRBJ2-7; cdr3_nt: TGTGCCAGCAGTTTAATCGTGCGGCACAGGGAACTTTTTCCCACACCCGCGCGCGTGCAGTACTTC; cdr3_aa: CASSLIVRHRELFPTPARVQYF
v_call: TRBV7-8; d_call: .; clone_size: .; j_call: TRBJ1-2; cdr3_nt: TGTGCCAGCAGCTTAGTATCGGGGGCAGGTGGCTACACCTTC; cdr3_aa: CASSLVSGAGGYTF
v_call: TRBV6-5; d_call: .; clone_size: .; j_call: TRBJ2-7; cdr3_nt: TGTGCCAGCAGTTACTCGAGTTTTGGAATGCAGTACTTC; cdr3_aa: CASSYSSFGMQYF
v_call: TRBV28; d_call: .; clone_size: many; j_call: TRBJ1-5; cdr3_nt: TGTGCCAGCATTGAACAGGCCGATCAGCCCCAGCATTTT; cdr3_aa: CASIEQADQPQHF
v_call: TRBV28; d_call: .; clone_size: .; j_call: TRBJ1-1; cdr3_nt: TGTGCCAGCAGTGACCCCAGCAGGGTCTTTACTGACACTGAAGCTTTCTTT; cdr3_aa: CASSDPSRVFTDTEAFF
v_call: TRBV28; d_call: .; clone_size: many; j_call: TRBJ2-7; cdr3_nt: TGTGCCAGCAGTCGCGCGCTAACAGGGACTGGCGAGCAGTACTTC; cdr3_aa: CASSRALTGTGEQYF
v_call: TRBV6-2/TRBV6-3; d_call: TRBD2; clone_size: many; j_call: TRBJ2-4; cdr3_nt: TGTGCCAGCAGCCCCGGGACTAGCGAGAACCTAGCCAAAAACATTCAGTACTTC; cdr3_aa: CASSPGTSENLAKNIQYF
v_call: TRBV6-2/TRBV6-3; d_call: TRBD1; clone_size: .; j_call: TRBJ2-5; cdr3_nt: TGTGCCAGCAGCCTCGACAGGGTTTTAGGGACCCAGTACTTC; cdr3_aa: CASSLDRVLGTQYF
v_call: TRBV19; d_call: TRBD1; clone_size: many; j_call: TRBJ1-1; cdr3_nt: TGTGCCAGTAGTATAGGCTCAGGGGGCTTCTGGAACACTGAAGCTTTCTTT; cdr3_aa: CASSIGSGGFWNTEAFF
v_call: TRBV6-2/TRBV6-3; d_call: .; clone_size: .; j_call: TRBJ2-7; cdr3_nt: TGTGCCAGCAGCGGAGTCCGGGACAAGTCGGAGCAGTACTTC; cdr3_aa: CASSGVRDKSEQYF
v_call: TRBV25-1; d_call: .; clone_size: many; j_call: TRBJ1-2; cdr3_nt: TGTGCCAGCAGTCTCACGCAGGGCGGTGGCTACACCTTC; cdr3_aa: CASSLTQGGGYTF
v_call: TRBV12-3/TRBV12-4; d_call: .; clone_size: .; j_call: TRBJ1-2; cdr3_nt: TGTGCCAGCACCTATCCTGGGGATGGCTACACCTTC; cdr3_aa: CASTYPGDGYTF
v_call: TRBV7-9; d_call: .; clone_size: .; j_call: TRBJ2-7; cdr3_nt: TGTGCCAGCAGCTTAGAGCACAGGGGAGGCGAGCAGTACTTC; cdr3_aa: CASSLEHRGGEQYF
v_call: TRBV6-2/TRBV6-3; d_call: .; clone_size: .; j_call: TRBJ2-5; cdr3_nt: TGTGCCAGCACTACGGGGGGCCCCCAAGAGACCCAGTACTTC; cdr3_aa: CASTTGGPQETQYF
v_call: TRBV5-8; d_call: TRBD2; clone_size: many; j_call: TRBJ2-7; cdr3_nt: TGTGTCACCAGCGGGGGGGCAGGTTGGGGCGAGCAGTACTTC; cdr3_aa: CVTSGGAGWGEQYF
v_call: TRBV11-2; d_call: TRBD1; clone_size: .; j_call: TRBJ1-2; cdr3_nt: TGTGCCAGCAGCCAATTGCTGGGACAGGCCAACTATGGCTACACCTTC; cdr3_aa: CASSQLLGQANYGYTF